One and the same sample provided the 16 T cell receptor beta chains below, sequenced in a study of vaccination effects on CD4 cells after COVID-19. Antigen specificity for these receptors is unknown. The authors isolated CD4+ T cells after 10 days of culture. Profiling relied on immunoSEQ multiplex PCR, and the TCRdb table lists in-frame clones only, not all of them. Seen here are approximately 58,000 clones, 70% to 80% observed once, and the top ten hold under 3.5%. Sequenced material: CD4+ T cells from PBMCs cultured without peptide, taken before COVID-19 vaccination. The receptors were sampled from a human donor who received a COVID-19 vaccine.

The gene calls are TRBV30 and TRBJ2-2, with 7 bases that match TRBD1. CDR1 is GTSNPN and CDR2 is SVGIG in the germline V gene (reference sequence). V lost 8 bases, J lost 6 bases, and 3 bases stayed unmatched. CDR3 size: 11 residues. CDR3 nucleotides: TGTGCCAGAGACAGGGCCGGGGAGCTGTTTTTT. Protein: CARDRAGELFF.

This clone was found a few times. The chain links TRBV2 to TRBJ2-2; the D gene is possibly TRBD1 (5 bases). With 6 bases removed from V and 5 bases from J, the gap between germline ends came to 16 bases. Germline loops: CDR1 SNHLY, CDR2 FYNNEI. CDR3 length equals 15 residues. The CDR3 DNA reads TGTGCCAGCAGCCGTCAGACAGCTAGTACCGGGGAGCTGTTTTTT. It yields the protein CASSRQTASTGELFF. The full variable domain, rest sourced from reference TRBV2 and TRBJ2-2, is EPEVTQTPSHQVTQMGQEVILRCVPISNHLYFYWYRQILGQKVEFLVSFYNNEISEKSEIFDDQFSVERPDGSNFTLKIRSTKLEDSAMYFCASSRQTASTGELFFGEGSRLTVL.

The J gene is TRBJ1-1, the V gene TRBV5-1; unclear D gene. The CDR3 has 15 residues. Germline V gene data show CDR1 as SGHRS and CDR2 as YFSETQ. V gave up 4 bases and J gave up 1 base, with 14 bases separating them. As DNA, the CDR3 is TGCGCCAGCAGCAGCGCGGGTCCCAAGAACACTGAAGCTTTCTTT. It is translated as CASSSAGPKNTEAFF.

The chain is built from TRBV6-6 and TRBJ1-2; tentatively, D is TRBD1 (5 bases). Germline V gives CDR1 MNHNY, CDR2 SVGAGI (reference sequence). With 6 bases removed from V and 2 bases from J, the gap between germline ends came to 10 bases. This CDR3 region has 13 residues. The CDR3 here is CASSRDGNYGYTF. CDR3 nucleotide sequence: TGTGCCAGCAGCCGGGACGGGAACTATGGCTACACCTTC.

The chain combines TRBV5-1 with TRBJ2-3; weak D call: TRBD2 (7 bases). Germline V gene data show CDR1 as SGHRS and CDR2 as YFSETQ. Between the trimmed V and J ends, which lost 3 bases and 0 bases, there was a span of 11 bases. The CDR3 runs 15 residues. CDR3 coding DNA: TGCGCCAGCAGCTCCGCGGGGGCCAGCACAGATACGCAGTATTTT. It encodes CASSSAGASTDTQYF.

This clone was counted between two and nine times. The V gene is TRBV2, the J gene TRBJ2-1, with TRBD2 matching over 12 bases. The junction had 11 bases not matched to a gene; V was cut back by 6 bases and J by 8 bases. The CDR3 covers 16 residues. Per germline, CDR1 SNHLY and CDR2 FYNNEI. Here the CDR3 reads CASRFSSGGAEDEQFF. CDR3 nucleotides: TGTGCCAGCAGATTCTCTAGCGGGGGGGCGGAGGATGAGCAGTTCTTC.

The chain employs TRBV5-1 and TRBJ2-4, with D perhaps TRBD1 or TRBD2 (5 bases each). Trimming removed 2 bases at V and 0 bases at J, with 9 bases between. CDR3 size: 15 residues. Germline V lookup: CDR1 SGHRS, CDR2 YFSETQ. CDR3 sequence (DNA): TGCGCCAGCAGCTTCCTTGGGGGAGCCAAAAACATTCAGTACTTC. This translates into CASSFLGGAKNIQYF. The entire variable domain, with the rest obtained from reference TRBV5-1 and TRBJ2-4, is as follows: KAGVTQTPRYLIKTRGQQVTLSCSPISGHRSVSWYQQTPGQGLQFLFEYFSETQRNKGNFPGRFSGRQFSNSRSEMNVSTLELGDSALYLCASSFLGGAKNIQYFGAGTRLSVL.

This clone was seen more than once but under ten times. The V and J genes are TRBV6-4 and TRBJ2-2, with unresolved D. Trimming removed 3 bases at V and 1 base at J, with 15 bases between. This CDR3 has 17 residues. Germline assignment: CDR1 MRHNA and CDR2 SNTAGT. CDR3 region: CASSESGSSGNTGELFF. The CDR3 nucleotides read TGTGCCAGCAGTGAATCGGGCAGTTCGGGGAACACCGGGGAGCTGTTTTTT.

The chain uses TRBV9 and TRBJ1-6; D is undetermined. The CDR3 runs 15 residues. Germline V gives CDR1 SGDLS, CDR2 YYNGEE. V was pared by 6 bases and J by 6 bases, with 16 bases between. The CDR3 loop reads CASTQTGYVNSPLHF. CDR3 sequence (DNA): TGTGCCAGCACTCAGACGGGCTATGTTAATTCACCCCTCCACTTT.

The chain has TRBV2 and TRBJ1-1; D not certain. This CDR3 is 17 amino acids long. V was cut by 2 bases and J by 3 bases, with 19 bases left in between. In germline, CDR1 is SNHLY, CDR2 FYNNEI. DNA of the CDR3: TGTGCCAGCAGTGAACCCCACTTCTTGGGAAGGTACACTGAAGCTTTCTTT. Translating gives CASSEPHFLGRYTEAFF.

This chain uses TRBV6-5 with TRBJ2-1; 8 nucleotides agree with TRBD1. This CDR3 comprises 16 residues. J gave up 1 base and V 2 bases, and 4 bases lay outside the gene matches. Germline CDR1 MNHEY, CDR2 SVGAGI. The CDR3 DNA reads TGTGCCAGCAGTTACCAAGGGACAGGATCCTACAATGAGCAGTTCTTC. It translates to CASSYQGTGSYNEQFF.

This clone was seen a single time. This rearrangement joins TRBV18 to TRBJ1-2; 7 bases are a match to TRBD1. After removal of 6 bases from V and 3 bases from J, the junction contained 7 bases not matched to a gene. CDR1 and CDR2 from the germline V gene are KGHSH and LQKENI. The CDR3 contains 14 residues. In nucleotides, the CDR3 is TGTGCCAGCTCGGACACCGGGACAGACTATGGCTACACCTTC. Its translation: CASSDTGTDYGYTF.

The V call is TRBV6-2 or TRBV6-3, the J call TRBJ2-3; 10 bases align to TRBD2. Germline V gene data show CDR1 as MNHEY and CDR2 as SVGEGT. The CDR3 extends over 20 amino acids. Losses at the gene ends were 0 bases for V and 0 bases for J; bases not matched to a gene: 12. CDR3 loop: CASSYSIGASGGLSTDTQYF. CDR3 coding DNA: TGTGCCAGCAGTTACTCGATAGGGGCTAGCGGGGGCCTTAGCACAGATACGCAGTATTTT.

The gene calls are TRBV19 and TRBJ2-3; a weak D match, TRBD2 (7 bases). V lost 6 bases to trimming and J lost 1 base, with 14 bases between them. The CDR3 runs 15 residues. CDR1 LNHDA and CDR2 SQIVND come from the germline V gene (reference sequence). In nucleotides, the CDR3 is TGTGCCAGTAGAGGTGTAGGGGGGGGCACAGATACGCAGTATTTT. The encoded protein is CASRGVGGGTDTQYF.

V and J are TRBV19 and TRBJ1-2, with 10 bases that match TRBD1. Per the germline V gene, CDR1 is LNHDA and CDR2 is SQIVND (reference sequence). Trimming cost V 7 bases and J 6 bases; bases outside gene matches: 5. The CDR3 is made up of 13 amino acids. CDR3: CASTSDRGDGYTF. CDR3 DNA sequence: TGTGCCAGTACCTCGGACAGGGGGGATGGCTACACCTTC.

CDR3 loop: CASSYRESGTVYGYTF. DNA for the CDR3: TGTGCCAGCAGTTACAGAGAGTCCGGGACAGTCTATGGCTACACCTTC. The chain employs TRBV6-5 and TRBJ1-2; 7 bases align to TRBD1. Trimming cost V 2 bases and J 4 bases; bases outside gene matches: 10. Germline values: CDR1 MNHEY, CDR2 SVGAGI. This CDR3 has 16 residues.